This T cell receptor beta chain was captured by sequencing in a study of blood T cell repertoires in COVID-19. Across the study: Collection of acute and convalescent COVID-19 samples took place in the United States, Italy and Spain. T cells, B-cell-depleted T cells, or PBMCs supplied cDNA or gDNA.

The V gene's germline CDR1 is MNHGY and CDR2 SAAAGT. The J segment lost 6 bases and the V segment lost 7 bases, leaving 5 bases of the junction unmatched. CDR3 length equals 13 residues. Authors' data handling: How many nucleated cells were present was estimated from reference gene primer amplification. The assay was immunoSEQ multiplex PCR, and TCRdb's table has in-frame clones only and misses some. That table supplies the V and J calls and clone size; D and trimming were determined from the DNA. The repertoire includes about 94,000 clones, about 80% of them detected once, and roughly 19% sits in the top ten.

The rearrangement uses TRBV6-8 and TRBJ2-1; 8 bases align to TRBD2. Sequenced: peripheral blood. The clonotype comes from a human donor in a cohort sampled during active COVID-19. The CDR3 here is CASTAGGVNEQFF. As DNA, the CDR3 is TGTGCCAGCACGGCGGGAGGCGTCAATGAGCAGTTCTTC.